This T cell receptor beta chain is from a study of blood T cells in healthy people across ages. This clonotype has only a few counts. Then a second PCR, running roughly 6 to 11 cycles, was carried out with a sample-barcoded 5' primer and a J-beta primer mix. MiXCR, run by TCRdb on the 5' RACE reads, gives a single entry per CDR3 protein. The data hold roughly 1.5 million distinct CDR3 sequences, with 42% observed a single time. The authors extracted at least 6 micrograms of total RNA per sample. The CDR3 spans 14 residues. V was cut by 5 bases and J by 8 bases, with 18 bases left in between. Germline-derived CDR1 and CDR2 are SGHVS and FQNEAQ.

This TCR derives from a young woman in good health. The rearrangement joins TRBV7-8 to TRBJ1-2, with a possible D match to TRBD1 (6 bases). Sequencing input: blood. For the CDR3, the DNA is TGTGCCAGCAGCACACAGGGTTTTACTTACGGCTACACCTTC. This gives the protein CASSTQGFTYGYTF.